The T cell receptor beta chain described here comes from a study of blood T cell repertoires in COVID-19. Study as a whole: Acute and convalescent COVID-19 samples came from the United States, Italy and Spain.

As originally analysed: Amplification of reference gene primers was used by the study to estimate nucleated cell counts. Using immunoSEQ multiplex PCR, the repertoire was profiled, and TCRdb retains in-frame clones only, with some absent. V and J calls and clone size follow that table, whereas D and trimming were derived from the DNA. The sample records about 140,000 clones, 75% to 90% being singletons. The V end lost 2 bases, the J end lost 1 base, and 5 bases lay between the germline ends. Germline V CDR1 and CDR2: SEHNR, FQNEAQ (reference sequence). This CDR3 has 13 amino acids. Specimen: peripheral blood. The rearrangement joins TRBV7-9 to TRBJ1-1; D is unresolved. This clonotype was sampled from a woman of 80 years or more with acute or convalescent COVID-19. This CDR3 reads CASSLTTNTEAFF. The CDR3 DNA reads TGTGCCAGCAGCTTAACTACGAACACTGAAGCTTTCTTT.